This record covers a single TCR beta chain. Its antigen is unknown. This record belongs to a study of cytomegalovirus exposure and HLA in healthy donors. Donors had nominal health at sampling but likely had unrecorded immune exposures. A multiplex PCR was run with 60 Vbeta primers and 13 Jbeta primers. The assay was immunoSEQ multiplex PCR, and TCRdb's table has in-frame clones only and misses some. The table lists under 250,000 clones, 80% to 85% of them singletons. Study conclusions and caveats: It has been reported that TCR beta sequences accurately predicted the HLA-A and HLA-B alleles of most subjects. The CMV antigen specificity of three CMV-associated chains was confirmed through in vitro analysis. The study dropped some indistinguishable V segments, TRBV6-2 and TRBV6-3 among them.

Germline lookup yields CDR1 SGHNT and CDR2 YENEEA. This CDR3 spans 16 amino acids. The V gene end was trimmed by 4 bases and the J gene end by 0 bases; junction bases not matched to a gene: 6. The clonotype comes from a boy aged 2 to 10 in good health and CMV-seronegative. Sequenced input: PBMCs. The V and J genes are TRBV11-3 and TRBJ2-1; 7 bases are a match to TRBD1. The CDR3 is CASSWSRDSSYNEQFF. The CDR3 region has the DNA TGTGCCAGCAGCTGGAGCCGGGACAGCTCCTACAATGAGCAGTTCTTC.